The 9 T cell receptor beta chains listed next were all sequenced from one sample in a study of radiotherapy plus CTLA-4 blockade in lung cancer. Clones were read by immunoSEQ multiplex PCR, and TCRdb kept only the in-frame ones, dropping some. Here the sample spans 75,000 to 100,000 clones, around 88% being singletons. Sequenced material: peripheral blood, taken from a patient treated with radiotherapy plus ipilimumab. The receptors derive from a human donor with non-small cell lung cancer that progressed on radiotherapy plus ipilimumab.

This clone has more than one count but fewer than ten. The chain uses TRBV30 and TRBJ2-7, with TRBD2 identical over 13 bases. Germline loops: CDR1 GTSNPN, CDR2 SVGIG (reference sequence). This CDR3 comprises 15 residues. With 5 bases clipped from V and 3 bases from J, the junction kept 7 bases outside the gene matches. This CDR3 reads CAWGTLAGGGYEQYF. The CDR3, as DNA: TGTGCCTGGGGGACACTAGCGGGAGGGGGCTACGAGCAGTACTTC.

The V call is TRBV6-6, the J call TRBJ2-7; TRBD1 matches at 11 bases. This CDR3 comprises 15 residues. V lost 5 bases to trimming and J lost 5 bases; unmatched junction nucleotides: 8. Germline V gene lookup returns CDR1 MNHNY and CDR2 SVGAGI (reference sequence). The CDR3 DNA is TGTGCCAGCAGTATCCCGGGACAGGGGGTCCACGAGCAGTACTTC. Encoded protein: CASSIPGQGVHEQYF.

The V and J genes are TRBV4-1 and TRBJ2-3; D gene uncertain. V was shortened by 4 bases and J by 2 bases, with 4 bases between the two germline ends. The germline CDR1 and CDR2 sequences are MGHRA and YSYEKL. This CDR3 is 12 amino acids long. In DNA, the CDR3 is TGCGCCAGCAGCCTAACCACAGATACGCAGTATTTT. This codes for CASSLTTDTQYF.

The rearrangement links TRBV5-1 to TRBJ2-1; the match to TRBD1 covers 11 bases. With V trimmed by 5 bases and J by 8 bases, 6 bases remained unmatched. The CDR3 consists of 14 residues. In germline, CDR1 is SGHRS, CDR2 YFSETQ. CDR3: CASRWGQGDYEQFF. Written as DNA, the CDR3 is TGCGCCAGCAGGTGGGGACAGGGGGACTATGAGCAGTTCTTC.

The J gene is TRBJ2-2, the V gene TRBV28; D gene uncertain. Trimming stripped 7 bases from V and 4 bases from J, with 16 bases between. Germline V gene lookup returns CDR1 MDHEN and CDR2 SYDVKM. This CDR3 spans 15 amino acids. The CDR3 nucleotides read TGTGCCAGCAAAGCAGGTGGTGCGTTCACCGGGGAGCTGTTTTTT. Its protein product is CASKAGGAFTGELFF. Full variable domain (rest looked up from reference TRBV28 and TRBJ2-2): DVKVTQSSRYLVKRTGEKVFLECVQDMDHENMFWYRQDPGLGLRLIYFSYDVKMKEKGDIPEGYSVSREKKERFSLILESASTNQTSMYLCASKAGGAFTGELFFGEGSRLTVL.

The J gene is TRBJ1-2, the V gene TRBV27; weak D call: TRBD1 (6 bases). The V and J ends lost 3 bases and 6 bases respectively, with 14 bases between them. Germline CDR1 MNHEY, CDR2 SMNVEV (reference sequence). The CDR3 is made up of 14 amino acids. The CDR3, as DNA: TGTGCCAGCAGTTTTATGCGGGGGCCCCATGGCTACACCTTC. It translates to CASSFMRGPHGYTF.

The chain joins TRBV4-2 to TRBJ2-7; TRBD1 matches at 9 bases. J lost 3 bases, V lost 3 bases, and 9 bases had no gene match. The germline V gene has CDR1 LGHNA and CDR2 YNFKEQ. The length of the CDR3 is 16 residues. The CDR3 loop is CASSQLPGQGNYEQYF. The CDR3 bases are TGTGCCAGCAGCCAGTTGCCGGGACAGGGTAACTACGAGCAGTACTTC.

The chain links TRBV9 to TRBJ2-7; D not resolved. The V gene's germline CDR1 is SGDLS and CDR2 YYNGEE. The CDR3 consists of 13 residues. With 0 bases removed from V and 7 bases from J, the gap between germline ends came to 11 bases. The CDR3 bases are TGTGCCAGCAGCGTAGACGTCTTGAAGGAGCAGTACTTC. It specifies CASSVDVLKEQYF.

The CDR3: CTSSQDPWGGVGVDTQYF. The CDR3 DNA reads as TGCACCAGCAGCCAAGATCCCTGGGGGGGAGTAGGTGTTGATACGCAGTATTTT. The chain combines TRBV1 with TRBJ2-3; the D call of TRBD2 is as the table states it, not checked on the DNA. TRBV1 has pseudogene status. The CDR3 extends over 18 amino acids.